This T cell receptor beta chain was sequenced for a study of T cell responses to AZD1222 COVID-19 vaccine (dated by TCRdb to about 2021). For the wider study: AZD1222 recipients whose second dose came at about 4 weeks and those whose second dose came at about 12 weeks were combined into one group, since spike-specific TCR depth and breadth did not differ between the two schedules. TCR sequencing was performed for more than 230 trial participants, of whom around 200 were given two doses of AZD1222 and around 25 were given two doses of MenACWY control vaccine. Trial participants were enrolled into age subgroups of 18-55, 56-69 and 70-plus years, which contained roughly 150, 30 and 60 TCR-sequenced participants, respectively.

The CDR3 holds 17 amino acids from the cysteine to the phenylalanine. The retained sequence is limited to the CDR3, 51 bases, with the frame set at the first base. The junction carries 19 bases between V and J, which are trimmed by 6 bases and 4 bases respectively. The germline V gene (reference sequence) gives CDR1 as MNHEY and CDR2 as SMNVEV. The time point label, as the study defines it: baseline before first vaccination. Vaccinee samples were obtained from the UK trials COV001 and COV002, which included a single-blind randomized controlled phase 2/3 trial of AZD1222 (ChAdOx1 nCoV-19) in healthy adults. For TCRbeta chain sequencing, PBMC samples were collected from trial participants at day 0 and at day 28 after the second dose. About this clone itself: Its antigen is not yet known. Base quality data are lacking; no much larger clone is found one base away.

Paper-wide results and their limitations: CD4 TCRs associated with the vaccine covered the entire spike protein, and the dominant responses were in regions 160-218 and 743-854. Conclusions about previously exposed vaccinees are limited, since just six or seven AZD1222 recipients were seropositive for SARS-CoV-2 at baseline. Spike-specific TCR breadth and depth rose significantly after two AZD1222 doses compared with day 0 and with MenACWY recipients. Most participants were white British and females outnumbered males, and the authors suggested that clonal diversity may have been underestimated. The 56-69-year group was small, and its depth increase did not reach significance, likely because of low power. Reportedly, close to half of the unique spike-specific TCRs recognized epitopes lying outside the regions that are mutated in the B.1.351 and B.1.1.7 variants. Because no samples from the day 14 peak response were available, repertoires could be characterized only after the peak T cell response.

The CDR3 regions of human TCRbeta chains were analyzed by immunosequencing. Per the authors' processing: TCRs in the repertoires were compared against a reference library of SARS-CoV-2-specific TCRs that had been generated with the MIRA antigen-specificity platform. Breadth was defined as the fraction of unique TCRs that were SARS-CoV-2-associated, and depth was defined as the fraction of total T cells that were SARS-CoV-2-associated. Each spike-specific TCR was assigned to its reactive spike region and to a CD4 or CD8 class using the MIRA data. Log10-transformed breadth and depth values were compared by one-way ANOVA with Sidak's multiple comparisons tests. TCRdb mirrors the immuneACCESS table, restricted to in-frame sequences. Some clones are absent from its copies; in checked studies, under half trace to an unresolved V gene, and the reason for the others is unknown. The DNA was the basis for D and trimming; V, J and clone size are from that table. The sample table lists fewer than 100,000 clones, roughly 84% of them with a count of one. Of the sample, approximately 13% is held by the ten largest clones.

This sample comprised peripheral blood, obtained on day 0 of AZD1222 vaccination. The rearranged chain carries TRBV27 and TRBJ1-6; TRBD1 is perhaps the D gene, given 6 matching bases. The receptor's source is an adult in good health. The CDR3 protein: CASSRNQQGDYNSPLHF. The nucleotides read TGTGCCAGCAGCAGGAACCAACAGGGTGATTATAATTCACCCCTCCACTTT.